The 24 T cell receptor beta chains given below trace back to one sample, sequenced in a study of cytomegalovirus exposure and HLA in healthy donors. The PCR ran on 60 Vbeta and 13 Jbeta primers. The protocol was immunoSEQ multiplex PCR, while the TCRdb copy is restricted to in-frame clones and leaves out a portion. This sample lists around 26,000 clones; its ten largest clones have around 17%. Sequencing was done on a sample of PBMCs. Receptors originate from a male donor in good health and CMV-seropositive.

This chain uses TRBV30 with TRBJ1-2; possible D gene TRBD1, 5 bases. The CDR3 is 10 residues long. The germline V gene has CDR1 GTSNPN and CDR2 SVGIG (reference sequence). The ends were cut back, 4 bases at V and 13 bases at J, with 13 bases in the middle. The CDR3 region is CAWISGGPTF. As DNA, the CDR3 is TGTGCCTGGATTTCCGGGGGTCCCACCTTC.

The chain combines TRBV28 with TRBJ2-1; perhaps TRBD1 as D (5 bases). Trimming took off 5 bases at V and 6 bases at J, with 11 bases between the two ends. Germline assignment: CDR1 MDHEN and CDR2 SYDVKM. The CDR3 runs to 13 residues. CDR3 DNA: TGTGCCAGCAGTCCATGGACATTCAATGAGCAGTTCTTC. Protein sequence: CASSPWTFNEQFF.

The chain uses TRBV29-1 and TRBJ2-7; 8 nucleotides line up with TRBD1. V trimming: 7 bases; J trimming: 9 bases; junction bases outside the gene matches: 17. This CDR3 has 14 amino acids. The germline gives CDR1 SQVTM, CDR2 ANQGSEA. The CDR3 here is CSAQDPGTGELQYF. The CDR3 DNA follows: TGCAGCGCTCAAGATCCCGGGACAGGCGAATTGCAGTACTTC.

The chain joins TRBV19 to TRBJ1-5; TRBD1 is a possible D gene (5 bases). Germline V lookup: CDR1 LNHDA, CDR2 SQIVND (reference sequence). Trimming shortened V by 6 bases and J by 2 bases, and 20 bases separated the two germline ends. The CDR3 totals 17 residues. CDR3: CASSPWGVGYGNQPQHF. CDR3 in DNA: TGTGCCAGTAGCCCGTGGGGGGTTGGGTATGGCAATCAGCCCCAGCATTTT.

This chain connects TRBV11-2 to TRBJ1-3; TRBD1 matches at 7 bases. The trim removed 5 bases at V and 11 bases at J, leaving 6 bases unmatched. The CDR3 sequence is 12 residues long. Germline V gene data show CDR1 as SGHAT and CDR2 as FQNNGV. The DNA for the CDR3 is TGTGCCAGCAGCATGCGACAGGGCTCCATATATTTT. Its protein is CASSMRQGSIYF.

The chain combines TRBV2 with TRBJ1-1; 8 positions match TRBD1. Trimming took 6 bases from V and 1 from J; bases not matched to a gene: 4. There are 14 residues in the CDR3. Germline V gene sequence: CDR1 SNHLY, CDR2 FYNNEI. Here the CDR3 reads CASRDRVGNTEAFF. The CDR3 DNA follows: TGTGCCAGCAGGGACAGGGTGGGGAACACTGAAGCTTTCTTT.

The rearrangement uses TRBV5-1 and TRBJ1-1, with TRBD1 as a possible D gene (5 bases). Looked up from germline, CDR1 is SGHRS and CDR2 is YFSETQ. This CDR3 has 16 residues. Trimming shortened V by 4 bases and J by 0 bases, and 16 bases separated the two germline ends. This CDR3 reads CASSLERTTVNTEAFF. The CDR3 DNA reads as TGCGCCAGCAGCCTCGAGAGAACGACAGTGAACACTGAAGCTTTCTTT.

The chain uses TRBV28 and TRBJ2-3, with 11 positions matching TRBD2. V lost 3 bases to trimming and J lost 1 base; unmatched junction nucleotides: 3. This CDR3 contains 16 residues. Germline values: CDR1 MDHEN, CDR2 SYDVKM. The CDR3 DNA is TGTGCCAGCAGTTTGACGACTAGCGGGGGCACAGATACGCAGTATTTT. Its translation: CASSLTTSGGTDTQYF.

V usage is TRBV27 and J usage is TRBJ1-6; perhaps TRBD1 as D (5 bases). The V end lost 3 bases, the J end lost 0 bases, and 6 bases lay between the germline ends. The V gene's germline CDR1 is MNHEY and CDR2 SMNVEV (reference sequence). The CDR3 consists of 15 residues. The CDR3 here is CASSFQGSYNSPLHF. The CDR3 nucleotides read TGTGCCAGCAGTTTCCAGGGCTCCTATAATTCACCCCTCCACTTT.

The V call is TRBV2, the J call TRBJ2-1, with 10 bases fitting TRBD2. Germline V gives CDR1 SNHLY, CDR2 FYNNEI. The length of the CDR3 is 15 residues. Trimming took 4 bases from V and 10 from J; bases not matched to a gene: 10. CDR3 residues: CASSVLAGAVIEQFF. The CDR3 nucleotides are TGTGCCAGCAGTGTGCTAGCGGGGGCCGTCATAGAGCAGTTCTTC.

This chain links TRBV28 with TRBJ1-1; D is uncertain. V was shortened by 5 bases and J by 8 bases, with 9 bases between the two germline ends. Germline lookup yields CDR1 MDHEN and CDR2 SYDVKM. There are 11 residues in the CDR3. The CDR3 region is CASSGTVEAFF. Here the CDR3 DNA reads TGTGCCAGCAGTGGAACAGTCGAAGCTTTCTTT.

J is TRBJ2-7 and V is TRBV6-5; D is perhaps TRBD2 (5 bases). V lost 2 bases and J 2 bases, leaving 10 bases between the germline ends. This CDR3 contains 14 residues. The germline gives CDR1 MNHEY, CDR2 SVGAGI. The CDR3 region is CASSYRGTTYEQYF. CDR3 DNA: TGTGCCAGCAGTTACCGGGGTACAACCTACGAGCAGTACTTC.

The V call is TRBV4-1, the J call TRBJ2-1; D remains ambiguous. The length of the CDR3 is 13 residues. The V end was cut by 2 bases, the J end by 2 bases, with 4 bases between. Germline V gives CDR1 MGHRA, CDR2 YSYEKL. The CDR3 loop is CASSQSTYNEQFF. The DNA of the CDR3 is TGCGCCAGCAGCCAATCCACCTACAATGAGCAGTTCTTC.

The chain combines TRBV5-1 with TRBJ1-1, with TRBD1 identical over 10 bases. The CDR3 is made up of 15 amino acids. Germline values: CDR1 SGHRS, CDR2 YFSETQ. V lost 2 bases to trimming and J lost 1 base; unmatched junction nucleotides: 2. The CDR3 DNA sequence: TGCGCCAGCAGCTTAGGGACAGGGGCGAACACTGAAGCTTTCTTT. Translating gives CASSLGTGANTEAFF.

This sequence joins TRBV7-9 and TRBJ2-7, with a possible D match to TRBD1 (6 bases). The CDR3 runs to 14 residues. V lost 5 bases and J 2 bases, leaving 13 bases between the germline ends. Germline CDR1 reads SEHNR; CDR2 reads FQNEAQ (reference sequence). In nucleotides, the CDR3 is TGTGCCAGCAGCCCCGGGACACTTACCTACGAGCAGTACTTC. This translates into CASSPGTLTYEQYF.

The chain combines TRBV28 with TRBJ2-7; D not certain. V was cut by 10 bases and J by 4 bases, with 14 bases left in between. The CDR3 has 12 residues. Germline CDR1 and CDR2: MDHEN and SYDVKM. CDR3 nucleotide sequence: TGTGCCATCGCTATTGACACTTACGAGCAGTACTTC. Its translation: CAIAIDTYEQYF.

The chain joins TRBV7-2 to TRBJ2-7; 12 nucleotides match TRBD2. CDR1 is SGHTA and CDR2 is FQGNSA in the germline V gene. This CDR3 is 16 amino acids long. Unmatched junction bases numbered 5, after V lost 5 bases and J lost 0 bases. CDR3 bases: TGTGCCAGCAGCCCGACACTAGCGGGAGGCTCCTACGAGCAGTACTTC. This encodes CASSPTLAGGSYEQYF.

The chain recombines TRBV19 with TRBJ1-6, with a tentative D call TRBD1 (6 bases). The CDR3 extends over 12 amino acids. Trimming removed 5 bases at V and 10 bases at J, with 9 bases between. Germline-derived CDR1 and CDR2 are LNHDA and SQIVND (reference sequence). For the CDR3, the DNA is TGTGCCAGTAGTCCGCAGGGGTCACCCCTCCACTTT. Protein sequence: CASSPQGSPLHF.

V gene TRBV28 combines with J gene TRBJ2-7, with 9 bases matching TRBD2. This CDR3 is 17 amino acids long. The germline CDR1 and CDR2 sequences are MDHEN and SYDVKM. The junction had 11 bases not matched to a gene; V was cut back by 5 bases and J by 0 bases. The CDR3 protein is CASSGPVSSGGSYEQYF. Here the CDR3 DNA reads TGTGCCAGCAGTGGCCCGGTAAGTAGCGGGGGCTCCTACGAGCAGTACTTC. Complete variable domain (other parts from reference TRBV28 and TRBJ2-7): DVKVTQSSRYLVKRTGEKVFLECVQDMDHENMFWYRQDPGLGLRLIYFSYDVKMKEKGDIPEGYSVSREKKERFSLILESASTNQTSMYLCASSGPVSSGGSYEQYFGPGTRLTVT.

Judged by frequency, this clone is medium-sized (0.01 to 0.1%). The J gene is TRBJ2-6, the V gene TRBV6-1; no clear D gene. Germline CDR1 MNHNS, CDR2 SASEGT. This CDR3 spans 15 amino acids. The germline V and J ends were trimmed by 6 bases and 0 bases, with 9 bases remaining between them. CDR3 sequence: CASSADTSGANVLTF. The CDR3 DNA reads as TGTGCCAGCAGCGCTGACACCTCTGGGGCCAACGTCCTGACTTTC.

The CDR3 coding sequence is TGTGCCAGCAGTTCAGACGGCCGCGGGCCCCAGCATTTT. Amino acid sequence: CASSSDGRGPQHF. This chain connects TRBV28 to TRBJ1-5; D unclear. V was clipped by 4 bases and J by 9 bases, with 13 bases between them. The CDR3 loop spans 13 amino acids. Germline lookup yields CDR1 MDHEN and CDR2 SYDVKM.

J is TRBJ2-5 and V is TRBV6-1; D is unclear. Germline V gene sequence: CDR1 MNHNS, CDR2 SASEGT. The germline V and J ends were trimmed by 1 base and 4 bases, with 7 bases remaining between them. This CDR3 is 13 amino acids long. CDR3 region: CASSEVYGETQYF. The CDR3 bases are TGTGCCAGCAGTGAAGTCTACGGAGAGACCCAGTACTTC.

The chain couples TRBV5-8 to TRBJ1-1; 8 nucleotides align to TRBD1. V dropped 2 bases and J dropped 4; count of bases not matched to a gene: 7. Germline-derived CDR1 and CDR2 are SGHTS and YDEGEE. The CDR3 length is 15 residues. The CDR3 sequence: CASSFAGGEGTEAFF. Here the CDR3 DNA reads TGTGCCAGCAGCTTCGCAGGGGGCGAGGGCACTGAAGCTTTCTTT.

The rearrangement joins TRBV25-1 to TRBJ2-7; perhaps TRBD2 as D (5 bases). Germline values: CDR1 MGHDK, CDR2 SYGVNS. The CDR3 is 15 amino acids. Trimming left V 6 bases short and J 6 bases short, with 21 bases between. The CDR3 here is CASRTGPGGFGEQYF. DNA of the CDR3: TGTGCCAGCAGAACCGGGCCCGGCGGGTTCGGCGAGCAGTACTTC.